The clone carrying this T cell receptor beta chain occurred many times. Unique molecular identifiers were incorporated into the prepared TCRbeta library. TCRdb reprocessed the PCR reads with MiXCR, giving one entry per CDR3 protein. The table lists 240,000 or so distinct CDR3 sequences, around 12% of them singletons, with roughly 2.6% in the top ten. This CDR3 contains 12 residues. V was cut by 6 bases and J by 11 bases, with 16 bases left in between. CDR1 and CDR2 (germline): MGHDK, SYGVNS. The data belong to a study of T-cell reconstitution after alpha-beta-depleted transplantation in children. The receptor's source is a human donor who donated a stem cell graft to a child with acute lymphoblastic leukemia. The J gene is TRBJ1-1, the V gene TRBV25-1; no definite D call. Specimen: PBMCs from the stem cell graft donor, collected from the stem cell graft. The CDR3 DNA reads TGTGCCAGCAGGATCGGGTCAACGCTCGCTTTCTTT. Protein: CASRIGSTLAFF.